This T cell receptor beta chain was profiled in a study of T-cell reconstitution after alpha-beta-depleted transplantation in children (dated by TCRdb to 2016 to 2017). With respect to the entire study: T-cell immune reconstitution after TCRalphabeta/CD19-depleted allogeneic hematopoietic cell transplantation in children was quantitatively tracked in the study by means of TCR repertoire profiling.

According to the study, the label for this sample's time point signals: day 60 (about 2 months) after transplantation. This specimen's treatment or condition label, per the study, means: allogeneic hematopoietic cell transplantation with graft depleted of TCRalphabeta T cells and CD19 B cells. The children who served as transplant recipients had been given grafts of TCRalphabeta/CD19-depleted allogeneic hematopoietic cells. General study outcomes and caveats: Hyperexpanded clone frequencies declined over subsequent months; after one year, T-cell counts and TCRbeta diversity were mostly attributed to newly produced T cells. The high TCRbeta diversity at day 60 in some patients was ascribed to recipient T cells and intrathymic progenitors that had survived conditioning. Apparently early alphabetaT-cell count recovery about two months after transplant reportedly relied on only several hundred rapidly expanded clones derived from non-depleted graft cells.

This clonotype has more than one count but fewer than ten. This clone's antigen is unknown. Qualities for individual bases were not recorded, and no much larger clone is one base off. Libraries came from PCR. TCRdb shows the sequencer as Illumina HiSeq 2500. Molecular barcoding was employed in the preparation of TCR libraries, with unique molecular identifiers being used to normalize TCRbeta repertoire quantification. The raw public data were reprocessed by TCRdb itself: fastp quality trimming at Q25, MiXCR clonotype calling, in-frame beta chains only. Rows with a matching CDR3 protein are joined into one entry that keeps the most common DNA and genes. The sample data list approximately 17,000 distinct CDR3 sequences, and around 7.7% of these were observed just once. The ten biggest clones cover just over 35% of the sample. The CDR3 runs 14 residues from the cysteine to the phenylalanine. The kept DNA is CDR3 alone, 42 bases in frame from the first base. CDR1 SGHDT and CDR2 YYEEEE were looked up in the germline V gene. Trimming takes 0 bases from V and 1 base from J, and the germline ends sit 5 bases apart.

The source of this sequence is a boy in the first two years of life who had a stem cell transplant for Wiskott-Aldrich syndrome, so the T cells may come from the graft donor. The material sequenced was PBMCs, mostly from graft donor cells, taken 60 days after TCRalphabeta/CD19-depleted stem cell transplant. Recombination connected TRBV5-6 to TRBJ2-1; TRBD1 is a possible D gene, resting on 5 matching bases. This receptor carries the CDR3 CASSLDRSYNEQFF. In nucleotides, the sequence is TGTGCCAGCAGCTTGGACAGGTCCTACAATGAGCAGTTCTTC.